Listed below are T cell receptor beta chains from one sample, sequenced in a study of OX40 agonist ivuxolimab in advanced cancers. Sequenced by immunoSEQ multiplex PCR; TCRdb stores in-frame clones only, minus some. The sample lists approximately 40,000 clones, about 80% seen once, with 20% to 25% in the top ten. Sequences were derived from CD4+ or CD8+ T cells sorted from blood, sampled in a trial of the OX40 agonist ivuxolimab. The receptors derive from an adult with an advanced solid tumor such as melanoma, head and neck, liver or kidney cancer. Both conserved end residues are part of each CDR3. The D gene is left open where the match is weak. Some rows have no size entry. The others give once, few or many, or a class for an expanded clone.

v_call	d_call	j_call	cdr3_length	clone_size	cdr3_nt	cdr3_aa
TRBV11-2	-	TRBJ2-7	13	-	TGTGCCAGCAGCGCCCGGATGAGCAAAAAGCAGTACTTC	CASSARMSKKQYF
TRBV5-4	TRBD2	TRBJ2-5	15	-	TGTGCCAGCAGCTCTAGCGGGAGGGCCCTGGAGACCCAGTACTTC	CASSSSGRALETQYF
TRBV29-1	TRBD1	TRBJ2-7	13	-	TGCAGCGTCCGACAGGGAACAGGCTACGAGCAGTACTTC	CSVRQGTGYEQYF
TRBV30	-	TRBJ1-1	12	-	TGTGCCTGGAGCGTCATGAACACTGAAGCTTTCTTT	CAWSVMNTEAFF
TRBV19	TRBD2	TRBJ2-7	16	-	TGTGCCAGTAGTATAGATGTGACTAGCGGGAACTACGAGCAGTACTTC	CASSIDVTSGNYEQYF
TRBV13	-	TRBJ2-7	14	-	TGTGCCAGCAGCTCCTGGGACGGAGGTAACGAGCAGTACTTC	CASSSWDGGNEQYF
TRBV28	-	TRBJ1-1	13	medium-sized	TGTGCCAGCAGTCGGCGACCGAACACTGAAGCTTTCTTT	CASSRRPNTEAFF
TRBV9	-	TRBJ2-3	11	-	TGTGCCAGCGCGGGGCGAGATACGCAGTATTTT	CASAGRDTQYF
TRBV7-9	TRBD1	TRBJ2-5	17	-	TGTGCCAGCAGTACTACAGGGGGCCTCACCCCTTTAGAGACCCAGTACTTC	CASSTTGGLTPLETQYF
TRBV6-5	TRBD1	TRBJ1-1	16	-	TGTGCCAGCAGTTACTCTGGCAGGGGGCTGTTCGCTGAAGCTTTCTTT	CASSYSGRGLFAEAFF
TRBV7-9	-	TRBJ1-3	15	-	TGTGCCAGCAGCTTAATTCAGGGGCTGCGAAACACCATATATTTT	CASSLIQGLRNTIYF
TRBV27	-	TRBJ2-1	11	-	TGTGCCAGCAGTTTCTACAATGAGCAGTTCTTC	CASSFYNEQFF
TRBV5-6	-	TRBJ2-2	16	-	TGTGCCAGCAGCTTGGTACCGGGGGCGAACACCGGGGAGCTGTTTTTT	CASSLVPGANTGELFF
TRBV15	-	TRBJ1-5	13	few	TGTGCCACCGTACAAGGGGGAAATCAGCCCCAGCATTTT	CATVQGGNQPQHF
TRBV5-1	-	TRBJ2-1	14	once	TGCGCCAGCAGCTTGAGGGGTACTTACAATGAGCAGTTCTTC	CASSLRGTYNEQFF
TRBV7-9	-	TRBJ2-5	14	-	TGTGCCAGCAGCCCGCGGGACAGAGAAGAGACCCAGTACTTC	CASSPRDREETQYF
TRBV19	-	TRBJ1-1	15	-	TGTGCCAGTAGTCTGGTGGCAGGGGCGAACACTGAAGCTTTCTTT	CASSLVAGANTEAFF
TRBV7-9	-	TRBJ2-2	16	-	TGTGCCAGCAGCTTGGGCGCATACGCGAACACCGGGAAGCTGTTTTTT	CASSLGAYANTGKLFF
TRBV10-3	TRBD1	TRBJ2-7	14	large	TGTGCCATCACCCCGGGGGACAGGGGCCACGAGCAGTACTTC	CAITPGDRGHEQYF
TRBV29-1	-	TRBJ2-1	12	-	TGCAGCGTGCCATGGGGGGTCAATGAGCAGTTCTTC	CSVPWGVNEQFF
TRBV4-1	-	TRBJ2-1	15	few	TGCGCCAGCAGCCGAGGGGTGAGCTCCTACAATGAGCAGTTCTTC	CASSRGVSSYNEQFF
TRBV2	-	TRBJ2-7	13	once	TGTGCCAGCCTTGGAGTTAGCTCCTACGAGCAGTACTTC	CASLGVSSYEQYF
TRBV27	-	TRBJ2-1	14	-	TGTGCCAGCACCTCGGGTACAGCCTACAATGAGCAGTTCTTC	CASTSGTAYNEQFF
TRBV30	-	TRBJ2-1	11	-	TGTGCTGTAGAGGAACGCAATGAGCAGTTCTTC	CAVEERNEQFF
TRBV27	-	TRBJ1-1	15	once	TGTGCCAGCAGTTTATGGGGGCGGGGGAACACTGAAGCTTTCTTT	CASSLWGRGNTEAFF
TRBV4-1	-	TRBJ2-5	12	-	TGCGCCAGCAGCCAGGGGGGAGAGACCCAGTACTTC	CASSQGGETQYF
TRBV9	-	TRBJ1-3	14	-	TGTGCCAGCGGGCTGGATGGGGCTGGAAACACCATATATTTT	CASGLDGAGNTIYF
TRBV5-4	-	TRBJ2-6	13	-	TGTGCCAGCAGCTTGCTAGGGGGAGAGGGCGAAGCTTTC	CASSLLGGEGEAF
TRBV2	-	TRBJ1-2	14	-	TGTGCCAGCAGGGGGCCAGTTTTTAACTATGGCTACACCTTC	CASRGPVFNYGYTF
TRBV19	-	TRBJ2-2	15	-	TGTGCCAGTAGTACGGCAGGGGAGAACACCGGGGAGCTGTTTTTT	CASSTAGENTGELFF
TRBV28	-	TRBJ1-5	16	-	TGTGCCAGCAGCCTGGTCCAACTGTATAGCAATCAGCCCCAGCATTTT	CASSLVQLYSNQPQHF
TRBV4-3	TRBD2	TRBJ2-3	17	-	TGCGCCAGCAGCCAAGACTCCACGGGGAGGGGAGCAGATACGCAGTATTTT	CASSQDSTGRGADTQYF
TRBV15	-	TRBJ2-7	16	-	TGTGCCACCAGCAGAGGCCCCCTCGGGACGGACTACGAGCAGTACTTC	CATSRGPLGTDYEQYF
TRBV6-1	-	TRBJ1-1	11	-	TGTGCCAGCGTCGGGGGAGCTGAAGCTTTCTTT	CASVGGAEAFF
TRBV5-1	TRBD1	TRBJ2-7	16	-	TGCGCCAGCAGCCTAAACTCTTGGCGGACAGGGGTCGAGCAGTACTTC	CASSLNSWRTGVEQYF
TRBV7-9	-	TRBJ2-5	15	-	TGTGCCAGCAGCGTAACCGGGACTCGCGGGGAGACCCAGTACTTC	CASSVTGTRGETQYF
TRBV2	-	TRBJ2-3	13	once	TGTGCCAGCAGTACGGACAGCACAGATACGCAGTATTTT	CASSTDSTDTQYF
TRBV4-1	TRBD1	TRBJ2-3	15	-	TGCGCCAGCAGCCAATACAGGGGAAAGGCAGATACGCAGTATTTT	CASSQYRGKADTQYF
TRBV7-3	-	TRBJ2-2	15	-	TGTGCCAGCAGTCACGGTGGTCTAAACACCGGGGAGCTGTTTTTT	CASSHGGLNTGELFF
TRBV27	-	TRBJ1-5	16	-	TGTGCCAGCAGTTTGCGTTTTGTCAGGGTTCGGGAGCCCCAGCATTTT	CASSLRFVRVREPQHF
TRBV7-2	-	TRBJ2-7	14	-	TGTGCCAGCAGCTCCCTGTTGGGGAACTACGAGCAGTACTTC	CASSSLLGNYEQYF
TRBV5-4	TRBD1	TRBJ2-7	13	-	TGTGCCAGCAGCTTGTACAGGGGCTACGAGCAGTACTTC	CASSLYRGYEQYF
TRBV7-9	-	TRBJ1-4	12	-	TGTGCCAGCAGCGACAGACAGGAAAAACTGTTTTTT	CASSDRQEKLFF
TRBV6-1	TRBD2	TRBJ2-1	17	-	TGTGCCAGCAGTGCAGAAACTAGCGGGAGAGACTACAATGAGCAGTTCTTC	CASSAETSGRDYNEQFF
TRBV27	-	TRBJ1-1	12	-	TGTGCCAGCAGTTTACTGAACACTGAAGCTTTCTTT	CASSLLNTEAFF
TRBV11-3	TRBD1	TRBJ2-7	14	-	TGTGCCAGCAGCCCCCCGGGACAGCACTACGAGCAGTACTTC	CASSPPGQHYEQYF
TRBV30	-	TRBJ2-5	13	-	TGTGCCTGGAGTATAGCTCGTGGGGAGACCCAGTACTTC	CAWSIARGETQYF
TRBV27	-	TRBJ2-6	15	-	TGTGCCAGCACTCTACAGTTCTCTGGGGCCAACGTCCTGACTTTC	CASTLQFSGANVLTF
TRBV11-2	-	TRBJ1-1	13	-	TGTGCCAGCAGCTTAGACCCAAGGTGGGAAGCTTTCTTT	CASSLDPRWEAFF
TRBV7-9	-	TRBJ2-3	15	-	TGTGCCAGCAGCCCCAGGAGCGCTAGCACAGATACGCAGTATTTT	CASSPRSASTDTQYF
TRBV28	-	TRBJ1-1	13	-	TGTGCCAGCAGAGCGGTTTGGAACACTGAAGCTTTCTTT	CASRAVWNTEAFF
TRBV5-1	-	TRBJ1-1	13	few	TGCGCCAGCAGCTCCGGGTCGAACACTGAAGCTTTCTTT	CASSSGSNTEAFF
TRBV30	-	TRBJ2-1	16	-	TGTGCCTGGAGTGTGTCGGGGGCCCCAACCTACAATGAGCAGTTCTTC	CAWSVSGAPTYNEQFF
TRBV7-3	-	TRBJ1-2	14	-	TGTGCCAGCAGCCCAGGACAAGGGAACTATGGCTACACCTTC	CASSPGQGNYGYTF
TRBV5-8	-	TRBJ2-4	11	-	TGTGCCAGCAGCTTGGGAAGGATTCAGTACTTC	CASSLGRIQYF